The TCR beta chain described here comes from a study of cytomegalovirus exposure and HLA in healthy donors (dated by TCRdb to 2016 to 2017). A note on the overall study: An earlier analysis of approximately 600 of the donors reported roughly 300 Gb of sequence data and 117 million unique TCR beta sequences from around 200 million T cells. A later analysis re-analyzed previously published TCR beta repertoires from about 600 donors and added high-resolution HLA genotyping to study TCR occurrence patterns. Typing coverage varied by locus: roughly 629-640 donors for A, B, C, DRB1 and DQB1; 500 to 550 for DQA1; about 590 for DPA1; more than 450 for DPB1. An earlier analysis of 587 of the donors used high-throughput TCR beta sequencing to judge whether each TCR beta V gene segment behaved as functional or pseudogenic. Several DR-DQ haplotypes were handled as single units for association and clustering, since linkage in the cohort was strong. To predict cytomegalovirus infection status, the study brought together high-throughput TCR immunosequencing, statistical association of individual TCRs with disease status, and machine learning. Every discovery cohort repertoire had been produced on one sequencing platform. Along with the approximately 700-subject first cohort, a separate validation cohort of over a hundred different subjects was used. The study profiled the T cell repertoires of 550 to 700 subjects by immunosequencing and related them to cytomegalovirus serostatus. A later genetic analysis took genome-wide SNP genotypes for 398 of the 666 donors and used that subset as a discovery cohort. Class I and class II HLA loci were covered by the typing at four-digit resolution. Donor age, sex, ethnicity and CMV serostatus were compiled together with the repertoire data. On average, roughly 200,000 unique TCR beta nucleotide sequences were sequenced per donor among 398 genotyped donors of the cohort, with roughly 18% of those sequences being non-productive. Rather than using new phenotypic data, the later analysis identified candidate immune exposures from TCR beta sequences and from how often those sequences occurred across donors. The study aimed to test whether signatures of past pathogen exposure could be identified by cataloging public T cell receptors. An early release that covered some 640 HLA-typed donors contained around 330 gigabases of sequencing data and 65 million to 100 million unique TCR sequences. The genetic ancestry cluster associated with self-reported Caucasian donors included about four fifths of the 398 genotyped donors. The paper's findings and limits, for the study overall: According to a later analysis, TCR association rates differed among HLA loci, with DRB1 alleles showing the most associated TCRs and HLA-C alleles showing the fewest. A further reported finding was that TCR beta sequences accurately predicted the HLA-A and HLA-B alleles for most subjects in the first cohort. Most TCR sequences were observed very rarely across donors, whereas some public TCRs were present in many individuals. A later analysis associated 15,000 or so TCR beta sequences with specific HLA alleles at a false discovery rate of 0.05. Compared with equally common non-associated chains, HLA-associated TCR beta chains in a later analysis were more clonally expanded and had lower generation probabilities. A later genetic analysis reported fewer N-insertions in productive TCRs among donors in an Asian-associated ancestry cluster than the roughly 670-donor mean. A cluster of highly shared sequence variants was judged likely to be a technical artifact of the sequencing pipeline. Some IMGT-functional V segments, including TRBV6-2 and TRBV6-3, could not be distinguished by the 87-base-pair reads and were therefore excluded. Most CMV-associated TCR beta chains appeared to be HLA-restricted in a later analysis, and the HLA associations seemed to be driven largely by CMV exposure. A few of the identified cytomegalovirus-associated TCR beta chains were confirmed in vitro to be specific for cytomegalovirus antigens. Several of the top co-occurrence clusters appeared to be linked to parvovirus B19, influenza, CMV and Epstein-Barr virus, according to a later analysis. The study gave a list of some 150 TCR beta chains associated with cytomegalovirus. Strong co-occurrence of HLA alleles, especially DR and DQ, made assigning TCR associations to individual alleles difficult. An association between a missense DCLRE1C variant and V-gene and J-gene trimming of TCR beta chains was found in a later genetic analysis and replicated in an independent cohort. Because HLA typing was unavailable for some donors at each locus, only the typed subset was used in association tests. In an earlier analysis of 587 of the donors, most TCR beta V segments appeared in productive rearrangements about 90% or about 30% of the time, broadly matching IMGT annotations. CMV serostatus was the only immune exposure information available for the cohort. The authors suggested that the approach could potentially be extended to other disease states and immunological phenotypes. In this cohort, only TCR beta chains were sequenced, and detectable features were limited by the absence of alpha or paired-chain data. Because counts were too low, 15 to 20 rarely observed V segments, including chromosome 9 orphons, were excluded from the earlier analysis of a few hundred of the donors. The classifier was reported to diagnose cytomegalovirus status with high specificity and sensitivity in both the original and validation cohorts. Correlated functional status among segregating V segments might be attributable to linkage disequilibrium, but an unknown experimental factor could not be ruled out. Sequencing depth was assumed to be roughly uniform across donors in the presence/absence analyses, though that assumption may not hold.

Concerning this clone itself: There is no known antigen for this receptor. No qualities accompany the bases; no much larger clone lies one base away.

The protocol used for the library was the immunoSEQ multiplex PCR assay. A mixture of 60 forward primers for TCR Vbeta segments and 13 reverse primers for TCR Jbeta segments was used in the multiplex PCR. The CDR3 region of rearranged TCR beta genes was amplified from genomic DNA with a multiplex PCR assay. Amplified TCR beta libraries were sequenced as 87-base-pair reads on the Illumina HiSeq System. As for the authors' bioinformatics: A later analysis tallied approximately 87 million unique TCR beta chains across the 660 or so repertoires, and roughly 11 million of those chains were shared by two or more donors. To remove PCR and sequencing errors, raw reads were error-corrected and collapsed into unique sequences using a nearest-neighbor algorithm that merged closely related sequences. CDR3 sequences were aligned to IMGT reference sequences to assign V, D and J gene segments. For a sequence to be retained, a match of at least six nucleotides to both a V gene segment and a J gene segment was required. A rearrangement was called productive if the CDR3 had no stop codons and remained in frame with V and J, and every other rearrangement was called non-productive. Following IMGT convention, CDR3 was defined as the stretch from the second conserved V-encoded cysteine up to the conserved J-encoded phenylalanine. The earlier analysis of 450 to 750 of the donors excluded any sequence lacking an unambiguous match to a single V gene segment. An earlier analysis of a few hundred of the donors classified V segments as functional when productive rearrangements were above 56.7% and as segregating when the standard deviation between donors was above 5%. A statistical classification framework was built to diagnose cytomegalovirus status from the catalog of TCR beta chain sequences. A later analysis assigned V and J genes by comparing TCR nucleotide sequences with IMGT/GENE-DB human TR gene sequences. In a later analysis, CDR3 sequences and most-parsimonious VDJ recombination scenarios were assigned using the TCRdist pipeline. In a later analysis, each TCR beta chain was defined by its CDR3 amino acid sequence together with its V-gene family, and reads without a unique V-gene family were excluded. A later analysis removed roughly 590 highly shared, low-generation-probability nucleotide sequences to deal with suspected cross-contamination and a sequencing artifact. For each public chain, a later analysis derived a clonal expansion index from normalized ranks of inferred template counts within each repertoire. In a later analysis, generation probabilities were computed with a VDJ recombination model fitted to out-of-frame rearrangements, and the resulting probabilities were checked against IGoR. A later analysis scored TCR-TCR, TCR-HLA and TCR-CMV co-occurrence with hypergeometric tests, applying a repertoire-size bias correction to TCR pairs. To estimate false discovery rates, a later analysis permuted the HLA or CMV assignments 20 times. A later analysis grouped co-occurring TCRs with DBSCAN, adding TCRdist sequence similarity when clustering within HLA-allele-positive subsets. Repertoires with fewer than 30,000 or more than 120,000 public chains were left out of co-occurrence clustering, as were about 5 repertoires with anomalous nucleotide sharing. TCRdb provides this immuneACCESS table in a form limited to in-frame rearrangements. Some clones are lacking; in checked studies, under half of them reflect an unresolved V gene, and why the rest are absent is not known. The V and J calls and clone size come from that table; D and trimming were worked out from the DNA. The sample data list approximately 90,000 clones, and approximately 63% of these were observed just once. The ten largest make up around 6.3% of the sample.

Spanning cysteine to phenylalanine, the CDR3 consists of 13 amino acids. The read is trimmed to its CDR3 DNA, 39 bases read in frame from base 1. V is reduced by 6 bases and J by 2 bases, leaving a spacing of 9 bases between them. Based on the germline V gene, the CDR1 and CDR2 sequences are MNHNS and SASEGT. The cohort was made up of hundreds of healthy bone marrow donors. At the time of sampling, all cohort members were nominally healthy, though unrecorded immune exposures were likely present. The donor was CMV seronegative and was included in the group of a few hundred seronegative cohort members. A peripheral blood sample was provided by each donor, and peripheral blood mononuclear cells were used for TCR beta sequencing. Genomic DNA extraction from the blood cell samples was performed with the Qiagen DNeasy Blood Extraction Kit.

Here the chain combines TRBV6-1 and TRBJ2-3; no D gene is confidently identified. This receptor was identified in a woman in her twenties or thirties in good health and CMV-seronegative. Sequencing was performed on PBMCs. At the DNA level, the sequence is TGTGCCAGCAGCCTCCGGGTCACAGATACGCAGTATTTT. It specifies CASSLRVTDTQYF.